This entry lists 4 T cell receptor beta chains sequenced from one sample in a study. TCRdb itself ran the RT-PCR reads through MiXCR, one entry per CDR3 protein. The sample holds about 680,000 distinct CDR3 sequences, 12% to 15% seen once. The sequenced sample was memory CD4+ T cells from blood. These receptors originate from a female donor in good health, serving as a healthy control.

The table lists this clonotype with a few counts. The V and J genes are TRBV6-5 and TRBJ1-5; maybe TRBD1 (5 bases). This CDR3 is 15 amino acids long. The V and J ends lost 8 bases and 0 bases respectively, with 14 bases between them. CDR1 is MNHEY and CDR2 is SVGAGI in the germline V gene. CDR3 bases: TGTGCCAGCCGGAGTAGGGGATATAGCAATCAGCCCCAGCATTTT. Protein: CASRSRGYSNQPQHF.

There are many counts of this clonotype. This chain uses TRBV12-3 or TRBV12-4 with TRBJ1-1, with D unclear. The CDR3 runs 13 residues. Deletions cut 8 bases from V and 4 bases from J, with 14 bases between. The CDR3 here is CASGFSLGTEAFF. CDR3 coding DNA: TGTGCCAGCGGGTTCTCTTTGGGCACTGAAGCTTTCTTT.

This chain uses TRBV15 with TRBJ2-5; D not resolved. The V end was cut by 1 base, the J end by 2 bases, with 23 bases between. The V gene's germline CDR1 is LNHNV and CDR2 YYDKDF (reference sequence). The CDR3 totals 19 residues. The CDR3 sequence: CATSRGLIAAVTGQETQYF. Written as DNA, the CDR3 is TGTGCCACCAGCAGAGGGTTAATCGCGGCCGTTACCGGACAAGAGACCCAGTACTTC.

The V gene is TRBV7-9, the J gene TRBJ2-7; TRBD1 agrees at 7 bases. With 7 bases clipped from V and 1 base from J, the junction kept 13 bases outside the gene matches. The CDR3 runs 16 residues. CDR1 SEHNR and CDR2 FQNEAQ come from the germline V gene (reference sequence). For the CDR3, the DNA is TGTGCCAGCAATAGACCTGGGACAGCAGCTTCCTACGAGCAGTACTTC. It codes for CASNRPGTAASYEQYF.